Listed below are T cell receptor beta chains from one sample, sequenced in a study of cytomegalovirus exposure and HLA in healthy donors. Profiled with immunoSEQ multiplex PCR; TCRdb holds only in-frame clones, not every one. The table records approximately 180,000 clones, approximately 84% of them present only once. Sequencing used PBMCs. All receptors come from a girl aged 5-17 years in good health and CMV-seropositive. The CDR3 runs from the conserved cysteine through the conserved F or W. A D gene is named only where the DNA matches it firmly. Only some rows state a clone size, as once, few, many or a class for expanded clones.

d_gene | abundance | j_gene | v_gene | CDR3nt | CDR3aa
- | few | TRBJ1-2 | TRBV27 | TGTGCCAGGGGGCTCTTCTATGGCTACACCTTC | CARGLFYGYTF
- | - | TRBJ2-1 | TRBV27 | TGTGCCAGCAGTTTTGGACATCACAATGAGCAGTTCTTC | CASSFGHHNEQFF
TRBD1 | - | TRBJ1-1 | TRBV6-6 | TGTGCCAGCAGTTACCCCGGGACAGGGGATACTGAAGCTTTCTTT | CASSYPGTGDTEAFF
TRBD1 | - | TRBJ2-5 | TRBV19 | TGTGCCAGTAGTATGGGGACAGGGTATTACCAAGAGACCCAGTACTTC | CASSMGTGYYQETQYF
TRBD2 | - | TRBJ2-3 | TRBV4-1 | TGCGCCAGCAGCCTTCTCCTAGCGGGGATCGCAGATACGCAGTATTTT | CASSLLLAGIADTQYF
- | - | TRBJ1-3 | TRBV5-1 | TGCGCCAGCAGCTTGGCGGGGTGGGGAAACACCATATATTTT | CASSLAGWGNTIYF
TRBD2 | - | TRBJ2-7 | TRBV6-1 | TGTGCCAGCAGTGAACCGGGACTAGCGGTCTACGAGCAGTACTTC | CASSEPGLAVYEQYF
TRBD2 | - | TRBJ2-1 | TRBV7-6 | TGTGCCAGCAGCGGAGGACTAGCGGGGTACTACAATGAGCAGTTCTTC | CASSGGLAGYYNEQFF
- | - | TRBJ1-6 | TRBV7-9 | TGTGCCAGCACCGATACGGGGTTTCCCTCACCCCTCCACTTT | CASTDTGFPSPLHF
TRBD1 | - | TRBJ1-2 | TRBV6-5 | TGTGCCAGCAGTTACGGAGAGGGGGCCTGGGGCTACACCTTC | CASSYGEGAWGYTF
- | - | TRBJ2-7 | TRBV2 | TGTGCCAGCGTCTCACTGTACGAGCAGTACTTC | CASVSLYEQYF
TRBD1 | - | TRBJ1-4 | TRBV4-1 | TGCGCCAGCAGCCAAGTCGGGACAGCGACTAATGAAAAACTGTTTTTT | CASSQVGTATNEKLFF
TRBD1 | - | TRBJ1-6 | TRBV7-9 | TGTGCCAGCCAAGGCACAGGGGGGGTACCCCTCCACTTT | CASQGTGGVPLHF
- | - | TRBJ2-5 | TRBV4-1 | TGCGCCAGCAGCCAAGTCCACCTGAGAGATAAAGAGACCCAGTACTTC | CASSQVHLRDKETQYF
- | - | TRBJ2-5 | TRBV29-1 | TGCAGCGTTGAACTTATTTGGGGGCCAGAGACCCAGTACTTC | CSVELIWGPETQYF
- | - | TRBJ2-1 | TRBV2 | TGTGCCAGCAGTGAGAGGGGGGTACAGGGGACCTACAATGAGCAGTTCTTC | CASSERGVQGTYNEQFF
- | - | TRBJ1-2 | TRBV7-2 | TGTGCCAGCAGTCTGGACAAGTCCCATGGCTACACCTTC | CASSLDKSHGYTF
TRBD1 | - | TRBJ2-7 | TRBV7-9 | TGTGCCAGCAGCTTAACAGGGGACGAGCAGTACTTC | CASSLTGDEQYF
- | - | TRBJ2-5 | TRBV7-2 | TGTGCCAGCAGCTTGCGGGGGACAAAAAGCGGGACCCAGTACTTC | CASSLRGTKSGTQYF
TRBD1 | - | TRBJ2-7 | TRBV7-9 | TGTGCCAGCAGCCGGACAGGGGACTCCTACGAGCAGTACTTC | CASSRTGDSYEQYF
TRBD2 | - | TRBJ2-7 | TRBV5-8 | TGTGCCAGCAGCTTGATGGCGGGGGAAACCTACGAGCAGTACTTC | CASSLMAGETYEQYF
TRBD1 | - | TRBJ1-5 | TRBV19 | TGTGCCAGTAGTATACAGGGGGGTTCTCAGCATTTT | CASSIQGGSQHF
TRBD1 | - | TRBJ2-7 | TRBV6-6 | TGTGCCAGCAGTTTATTTGTTCAGGGGGCCTACGAGCAGTACTTC | CASSLFVQGAYEQYF
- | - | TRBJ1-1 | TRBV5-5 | TGTGCCAGCAGCTCCCAACTAGGGATCTTGTATGGTGAAGCTTTCTTT | CASSSQLGILYGEAFF
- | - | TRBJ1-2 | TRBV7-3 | TGTGCCAGCAGCTTAGGCCAGACAGCCTATGGCTACACCTTC | CASSLGQTAYGYTF
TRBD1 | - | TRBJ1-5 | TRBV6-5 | TGTGCCAGCAGGCCAAACAGGGGGATAATTCAGCCCCAGCATTTT | CASRPNRGIIQPQHF
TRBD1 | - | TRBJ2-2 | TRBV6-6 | TGTGCCAGATCGGACAGGGAAACCGGGGAGCTGTTTTTT | CARSDRETGELFF
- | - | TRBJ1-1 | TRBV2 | TGTGCCAGCATCAACAGGGAGCTGAACACTGAAGCTTTCTTT | CASINRELNTEAFF
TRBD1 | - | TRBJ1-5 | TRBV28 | TGTGCCAGCAGCGGCCGCGGGACAGCGCGGAATCAGCCCCAGCATTTT | CASSGRGTARNQPQHF
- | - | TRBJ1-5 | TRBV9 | TGTGCCAGCAGCGTTGGGGGGGTTCAGCCCCAGCATTTT | CASSVGGVQPQHF
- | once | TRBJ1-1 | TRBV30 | TGTGCCTGGTTGCAGGGGATAGCTGAAGCTTTCTTT | CAWLQGIAEAFF
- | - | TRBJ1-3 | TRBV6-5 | TGTGCCAGCAGTTACGATATTACACGCTCTGGAAACACCATATATTTT | CASSYDITRSGNTIYF
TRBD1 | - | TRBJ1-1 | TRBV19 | TGTGCCAGTAGTCCACGGACAGGGGGTTCAGGCACTGAAGCTTTCTTT | CASSPRTGGSGTEAFF
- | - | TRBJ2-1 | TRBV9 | TGTGCCAGCAGCGTAGTCGGCGGTAGCTCCTACAATGAGCAGTTCTTC | CASSVVGGSSYNEQFF
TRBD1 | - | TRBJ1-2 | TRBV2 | TGTGCCAGCCGGGACAGGGGGCTACATGGCTACACCTTC | CASRDRGLHGYTF
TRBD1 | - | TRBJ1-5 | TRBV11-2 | TGTGCCAGCAGCTCATGGACAGGGAACAATCAGCCCCAGCATTTT | CASSSWTGNNQPQHF
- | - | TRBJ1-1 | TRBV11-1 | TGTGCCAGCAGCTTTACAGGGAACACTGAAGCTTTCTTT | CASSFTGNTEAFF
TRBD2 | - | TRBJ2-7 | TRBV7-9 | TGTGCCAGCAGCTTAGGGGGGAGGGCCGAGCAGTACTTC | CASSLGGRAEQYF
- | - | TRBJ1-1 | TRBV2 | TGTGCCAGCAGTGAAAACTTAGTTCCGGGATCGAACACTGAAGCTTTCTTT | CASSENLVPGSNTEAFF
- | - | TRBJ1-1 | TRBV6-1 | TGTGCCAGCAGTGAAGCCCAGGGAAGGACTGAAGCTTTCTTT | CASSEAQGRTEAFF